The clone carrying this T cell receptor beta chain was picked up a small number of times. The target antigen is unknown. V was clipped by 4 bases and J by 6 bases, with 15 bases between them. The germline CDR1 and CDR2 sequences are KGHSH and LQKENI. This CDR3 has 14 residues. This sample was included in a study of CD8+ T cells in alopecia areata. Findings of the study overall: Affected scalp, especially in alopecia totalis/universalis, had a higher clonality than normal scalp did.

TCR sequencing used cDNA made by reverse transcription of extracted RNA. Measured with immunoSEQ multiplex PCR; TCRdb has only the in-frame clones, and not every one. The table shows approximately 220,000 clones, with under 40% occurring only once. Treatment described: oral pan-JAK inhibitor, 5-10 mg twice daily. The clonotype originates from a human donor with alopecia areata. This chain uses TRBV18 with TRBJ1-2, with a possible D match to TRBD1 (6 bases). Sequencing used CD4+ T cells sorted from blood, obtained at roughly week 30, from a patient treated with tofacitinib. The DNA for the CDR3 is TGTGCCAGCTCACACAGGGAAGGTAGACATGGCTACACCTTC. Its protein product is CASSHREGRHGYTF.